The 9 T cell receptor beta chains listed next were all sequenced from one sample in a study of OX40 agonist ivuxolimab in advanced cancers. Data came from immunoSEQ multiplex PCR; TCRdb stores just in-frame clones and leaves some out. Seen here are fewer than 80,000 clones, about 86% observed once, and the top ten hold roughly 0.75%. The specimen comprised CD4+ or CD8+ T cells sorted from blood, sampled in a trial of the OX40 agonist ivuxolimab. The receptors stem from an adult with an advanced solid tumor such as melanoma, head and neck, liver or kidney cancer.

Only a few counts were recorded for this clone. The chain links TRBV5-6 to TRBJ2-1, with 10 bases matching TRBD1. V lost 4 bases and J lost 2; bases outside the gene matches: 3. Per germline, CDR1 SGHDT and CDR2 YYEEEE. This CDR3 has 15 residues. CDR3 sequence reads: CASSQTGGPYNEQFF. The DNA of the CDR3 is TGTGCCAGCAGCCAGACAGGGGGCCCCTACAATGAGCAGTTCTTC.

The chain combines TRBV4-3 with TRBJ2-1, with 7 positions matching TRBD2. Germline V gene data show CDR1 as LGHNA and CDR2 as YSLEER. The CDR3 covers 20 residues. V gave up 0 bases and J gave up 0 bases; unmatched junction bases: 14. The CDR3 reads CASSQDGPSGIRSSYNEQFF. The DNA of the CDR3 is TGCGCCAGCAGCCAAGATGGGCCTAGCGGTATCAGGAGCTCCTACAATGAGCAGTTCTTC.

The chain recombines TRBV5-1 with TRBJ1-2; TRBD1 matches 9 bases. V gave up 5 bases and J gave up 2 bases; unmatched junction bases: 19. This CDR3 is built from 19 residues. Germline V gene lookup returns CDR1 SGHRS and CDR2 YFSETQ. In DNA form, the CDR3 reads TGCGCCAGCAGTAATACAAGTCCCGGGACAGGGATCGGAAACTATGGCTACACCTTC. As protein: CASSNTSPGTGIGNYGYTF.

This chain uses TRBV30 with TRBJ2-5; perhaps TRBD2 as D (6 bases). Germline assignment: CDR1 GTSNPN and CDR2 SVGIG (reference sequence). Trimming took off 2 bases at V and 5 bases at J, with 9 bases between the two ends. The CDR3 runs 12 residues. The CDR3 DNA is TGTGCCTGGAGTCTGGGGGGTGAGACCCAGTACTTC. Residues: CAWSLGGETQYF.

The V gene is TRBV27, the J gene TRBJ1-1; D gene uncertain. Trimming left V 7 bases short and J 2 bases short, with 14 bases between. The germline CDR1 and CDR2 sequences are MNHEY and SMNVEV (reference sequence). The CDR3 loop spans 14 amino acids. CDR3 sequence reads: CASKLQELNTEAFF. The CDR3 DNA sequence: TGTGCCAGCAAGCTTCAGGAGCTTAACACTGAAGCTTTCTTT.

V usage is TRBV7-2 and J usage is TRBJ1-2; TRBD1 aligns across 9 bases. The CDR3 totals 16 residues. The germline gives CDR1 SGHTA, CDR2 FQGNSA. The V and J ends lost 4 bases and 7 bases, in that order; junction bases with no gene match: 13. CDR3 protein: CASSSRTGAIGLGYTF. CDR3 nucleotides: TGTGCCAGCAGCTCCCGGACAGGGGCAATTGGGCTTGGCTACACCTTC.

This clone was recorded only once. The chain recombines TRBV7-2 with TRBJ2-3; 9 bases match TRBD2. Per germline, CDR1 SGHTA and CDR2 FQGNSA. CDR3 length equals 16 residues. With V trimmed by 6 bases and J by 3 bases, 10 bases remained unmatched. The CDR3 DNA reads TGTGCCAGCAGAGGGCGGGAGGGCCTTAGGACAGATACGCAGTATTTT. Its protein is CASRGREGLRTDTQYF.

The chain is built from TRBV7-9 and TRBJ2-2, with 8 bases fitting TRBD1. V was pared by 6 bases and J by 5 bases, with 2 bases of the junction left unmatched. This CDR3 spans 13 amino acids. The germline gives CDR1 SEHNR, CDR2 FQNEAQ (reference sequence). The CDR3 region has the DNA TGTGCCAGCAGACAGGGGGGAACCGGGGAGCTGTTTTTT. This encodes CASRQGGTGELFF.

The chain is built from TRBV11-2 and TRBJ2-7; 11 bases are a match to TRBD1. Trimming cost V 5 bases and J 5 bases; bases outside gene matches: 11. The CDR3 length is 16 residues. Per germline, CDR1 SGHAT and CDR2 FQNNGV. The CDR3 is CASSKHSGTGGHEQYF. CDR3 bases: TGTGCCAGCAGCAAACACTCCGGGACAGGGGGTCACGAGCAGTACTTC.